The TCR beta chain under discussion was sequenced for a study of molecular identifiers for immune sequencing clone quantification. This clonotype occurred many times. TCRdb independently ran MiXCR on the PCR reads; one entry per CDR3 protein. In the table there are approximately 500,000 distinct CDR3 sequences, over 20% of which are singletons. V lost 0 bases and J lost 5; bases outside the gene matches: 9. Germline V CDR1 and CDR2: LGHNA, YSLEER. CDR3 size: 17 residues. This chain uses TRBV4-3 with TRBJ1-4; 7 bases line up with TRBD1. The receptor's source is a human donor in good health. Some libraries in this study had Jurkat cell RNA spiked in. The sample was naive CD8+ T cells from blood, with Jurkat cell RNA spiked in. Subset given: FACS-sorted CD8+CD4-CCR7+CD45RA+ naive T cells. CDR3 nucleotide sequence: TGCGCCAGCAGCCAAGAAGAACTGGGACAGAAGAATGAAAAACTGTTTTTT. Its protein product is CASSQEELGQKNEKLFF.